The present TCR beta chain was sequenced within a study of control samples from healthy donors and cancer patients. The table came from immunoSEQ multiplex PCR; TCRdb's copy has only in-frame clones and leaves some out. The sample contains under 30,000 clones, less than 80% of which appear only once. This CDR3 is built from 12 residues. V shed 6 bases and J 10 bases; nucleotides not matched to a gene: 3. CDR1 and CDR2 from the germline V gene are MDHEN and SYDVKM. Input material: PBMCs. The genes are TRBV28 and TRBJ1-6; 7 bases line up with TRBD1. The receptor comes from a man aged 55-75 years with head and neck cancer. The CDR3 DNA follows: TGTGCCAGCAGGCAGGGGGAGTCACCCCTCCACTTT. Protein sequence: CASRQGESPLHF.